Listed here are 10 T cell receptor beta chains from one sample, sequenced in a study of blood T cell repertoires in COVID-19 (dated by TCRdb to about 2020). The library was prepared using the immunoSEQ multiplex PCR assay. Not all clones reach the TCRdb copy of this immuneACCESS table, which keeps in-frame sequences only. Checked studies attribute under half of the gap to unresolved V genes and leave the rest unexplained. In this sample the table shows 100,000 or so clones, 70% to 90% of which occur a single time. The ten largest make up roughly 4% of the sample. Sequencing used peripheral blood. The receptors here all came from a man aged 55 to 70 with acute or convalescent COVID-19.

The CDR3 sequence is CASSEPGQGAMGQFF. CDR3 coding DNA: TGTGCCAGCAGTGAGCCGGGACAGGGGGCTATGGGGCAGTTCTTC. The chain recombines TRBV6-1 with TRBJ2-1; 12 nucleotides line up with TRBD1. This CDR3 comprises 15 residues. Germline CDR1 reads MNHNS; CDR2 reads SASEGT. The V segment lost 3 bases and the J segment 12 bases; nucleotides outside the gene matches: 9.

This chain connects TRBV19 to TRBJ2-1; TRBD2 matches 7 bases. CDR3 size: 16 residues. CDR1 and CDR2 (germline): LNHDA, SQIVND (reference sequence). V gave up 5 bases and J gave up 5 bases; unmatched junction bases: 12. CDR3 in DNA: TGTGCCAGTAGTTCTCTCTCGGGACTACCTAACAATGAGCAGTTCTTC. Translation gives CASSSLSGLPNNEQFF.

This clone was found once. The V call is TRBV3-1 (or the pseudogene TRBV3-2), the J call TRBJ2-3, with a possible D match to TRBD2 (6 bases). Trimming took off 0 bases at V and 6 bases at J, with 16 bases between the two ends. The CDR3 loop spans 16 amino acids. Germline V gives CDR1 LGHDT, CDR2 YNNKEL (reference sequence). CDR3 nucleotide sequence: TGTGCCAGCAGCCAAGAATCCCTTGGAGGGGCGGATACGCAGTATTTT. It is translated as CASSQESLGGADTQYF.

V and J are TRBV19 and TRBJ1-2, with 9 bases lining up with TRBD1. Germline lookup yields CDR1 LNHDA and CDR2 SQIVND (reference sequence). V lost 4 bases, J lost 8 bases, and 11 bases stayed unmatched. This CDR3 comprises 15 residues. Written as DNA, the CDR3 is TGTGCCAGTAGTACCGGGACAGGGATAGGCGGGGGCTACACCTTC. The encoded protein is CASSTGTGIGGGYTF.

The chain couples TRBV6-5 to TRBJ2-1; no clear D. Per germline, CDR1 MNHEY and CDR2 SVGAGI. CDR3 size: 13 residues. The V end was cut by 6 bases, the J end by 6 bases, with 12 bases between. The CDR3 region has the DNA TGTGCCAGCAGCCTCCCCCTGGCCAATGAGCAGTTCTTC. It translates to CASSLPLANEQFF.

The chain recombines TRBV4-1 with TRBJ2-7, with 10 bases matching TRBD1. CDR3 size: 15 residues. Germline-derived CDR1 and CDR2 are MGHRA and YSYEKL. V shed 6 bases, J shed 4 bases, and the junction held 9 bases outside the gene matches. The CDR3 DNA reads as TGCGCCAGCAGACCCGGGACAGGGGATTTTTACGAGCAGTACTTC. This sequence encodes CASRPGTGDFYEQYF.

This clone showed up just once. This sequence joins TRBV18 and TRBJ1-1, with D possibly matching TRBD1 (5 bases). Germline V gives CDR1 KGHSH, CDR2 LQKENI. V dropped 2 bases and J dropped 1 base, with 8 bases sitting between them. The CDR3 runs 14 residues. The CDR3 spells CASSPDRQNTEAFF. The CDR3 DNA is TGTGCCAGCTCACCAGACAGACAGAACACTGAAGCTTTCTTT.

The sample holds one count of this clone. V and J are TRBV19 and TRBJ2-3; 16 bases line up with TRBD2. The CDR3 consists of 18 residues. The V gene end was trimmed by 5 bases and the J gene end by 4 bases; junction bases not matched to a gene: 9. The germline V gene encodes CDR1 LNHDA and CDR2 SQIVND (reference sequence). The DNA of the CDR3 is TGTGCCAGTAGTCCGGGACTAGCGGGAGGGTCCCTCCCAGATACGCAGTATTTT. As protein: CASSPGLAGGSLPDTQYF.

The chain couples TRBV19 to TRBJ1-2; TRBD1 aligns across 12 bases. CDR3 length equals 14 residues. The ends lost 6 bases at V and 8 bases at J; junction bases unmatched: 7. The germline CDR1 and CDR2 sequences are LNHDA and SQIVND (reference sequence). CDR3 nucleotides: TGTGCCAGTAGGATGGGACAGGGGGCCGGCGGCTACACCTTC. Translated: CASRMGQGAGGYTF.

This chain links TRBV4-2 with TRBJ1-2, with 8 bases identical to TRBD1. The CDR3 spans 13 residues. Germline V gives CDR1 LGHNA, CDR2 YNFKEQ. Trimming at V came to 5 bases and at J to 7 bases, leaving 6 bases not matched to a gene. The CDR3 reads CASSEDRASGYTF. CDR3 coding DNA: TGTGCCAGCAGCGAGGACAGGGCTAGTGGCTACACCTTC.